This T cell receptor (beta chain) was captured by sequencing in a study of cytomegalovirus exposure and HLA in healthy donors. On this clone: Its antigen is still unknown.

General study results and limits: The study listed roughly 150 cytomegalovirus-associated TCR beta chains. Reportedly, cytomegalovirus status was diagnosed with high sensitivity and specificity.

This CDR3 is built from 16 residues. V lost 3 bases and J lost 1; bases outside the gene matches: 7. Germline V lookup: CDR1 MGHRA, CDR2 YSYEKL. Clones were read by immunoSEQ multiplex PCR, and TCRdb kept only the in-frame ones, dropping some. The data hold tens of thousands of clones, with roughly 94% observed a single time. Material: PBMCs. This sequence originates from a woman aged 18-29 years in good health and CMV-seropositive. The V gene is TRBV4-1, the J gene TRBJ1-1, with 8 bases fitting TRBD1. CDR3 sequence reads: CASSHPGGDRNTEAFF. The DNA of the CDR3 is TGCGCCAGCAGCCACCCAGGGGGCGATAGGAACACTGAAGCTTTCTTT.